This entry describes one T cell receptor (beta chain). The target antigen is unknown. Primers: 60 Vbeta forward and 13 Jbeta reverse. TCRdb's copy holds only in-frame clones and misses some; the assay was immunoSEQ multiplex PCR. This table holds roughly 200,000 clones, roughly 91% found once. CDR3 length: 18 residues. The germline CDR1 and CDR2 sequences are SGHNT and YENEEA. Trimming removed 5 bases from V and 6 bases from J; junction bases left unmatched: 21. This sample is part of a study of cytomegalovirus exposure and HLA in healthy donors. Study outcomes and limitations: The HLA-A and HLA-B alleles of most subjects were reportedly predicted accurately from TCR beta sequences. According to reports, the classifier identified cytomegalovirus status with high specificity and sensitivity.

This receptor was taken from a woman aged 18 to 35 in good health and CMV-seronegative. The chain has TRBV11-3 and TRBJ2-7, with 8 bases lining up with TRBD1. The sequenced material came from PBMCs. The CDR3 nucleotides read TGTGCCAGCAGCGCCCGGGACAGGACTATCACGGGAGACAGCGAGCAGTACTTC. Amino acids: CASSARDRTITGDSEQYF.